This TCR beta chain was sequenced in a study of shared clonotypes between healthy human individuals. The overall study: Donors consisted of two women and a few men between 18 and 49.

As processed by the authors: ImmunoSEQ sequences covered only the junction and lacked quality scores; filtering therefore differed. This table comes from immunoSEQ multiplex PCR, and its TCRdb copy is limited to in-frame clones, with some not included. V, J and clone size were drawn from that table, and D and trimming were deduced from the DNA. The profile shows 2 million to 2.5 million clones, approximately 90% of them singletons. There are 16 residues in the CDR3. Germline values: CDR1 LNHDA, CDR2 SQIVND (reference sequence). The ends lost 2 bases at V and 0 bases at J; junction bases unmatched: 6. CD45RA+ naive and CD45RA-negative memory subsets were separated from CD4+ cells.

The clonotype originates from a man aged 18 to 30 in good health. Some clones in this sample may be carry-over from other donors' samples. The genes are TRBV19 and TRBJ1-1; 7 nucleotides align to TRBD1. Sequencing was done on a sample of naive CD4+ T cells from PBMCs. As for subset: CD45RA+ positively selected. CDR3 sequence: CASSISGTAMNTEAFF. The CDR3 DNA is TGTGCCAGTAGTATATCCGGGACAGCTATGAACACTGAAGCTTTCTTT. Using reference TRBV19 and TRBJ1-1 for the parts outside the CDR3, the full variable domain is DGGITQSPKYLFRKEGQNVTLSCEQNLNHDAMYWYRQDPGQGLRLIYYSQIVNDFQKGDIAEGYSVSREKKESFPLTVTSAQKNPTAFYLCASSISGTAMNTEAFFGQGTRLTVV.